This section outlines one TCR beta chain sequence together with its context. The authors ran a second PCR of about 7 to 11 cycles using a sample-barcoded 5' primer and a J-beta primer mix. All cDNA molecules were each tagged by a template-switch adaptor with 12 random nucleotides. One entry per CDR3 protein results from TCRdb running MiXCR on the 5' RACE reads. This repertoire shows 1 million or so distinct CDR3 sequences, about 23% found once; its top ten account for around 0.75%. This record belongs to a study of blood T cells in healthy people across ages. This CDR3 spans 16 amino acids. Trimming took off 2 bases at V and 1 base at J, with 14 bases between the two ends. Germline V lookup: CDR1 SGHDT, CDR2 YYEEEE. Separately, the same data were catalogued under a study of T cells of mothers and their children.

This clonotype was obtained from a girl between 2 and 10 years old in good health. The J gene is TRBJ2-3, the V gene TRBV5-6, with no clear D. Material for sequencing was blood. In nucleotides, the CDR3 is TGTGCCAGCAGCTTAAGATCGGCGCCTCGCACAGATACGCAGTATTTT. Translation: CASSLRSAPRTDTQYF. Full variable domain (missing parts from reference TRBV5-6 and TRBJ2-3): DAGVTQSPTHLIKTRGQQVTLRCSPKSGHDTVSWYQQALGQGPQFIFQYYEEEERQRGNFPDRFSGHQFPNYSSELNVNALLLGDSALYLCASSLRSAPRTDTQYFGPGTRLTVL.